The sequence of this T cell receptor beta chain was determined in a study of a mutant IDH1 vaccine in newly diagnosed glioma. Trimming stripped 6 bases from V and 4 bases from J, with 16 bases between. CDR3 length: 14 residues. The V gene's germline CDR1 is MNHNS and CDR2 SASEGT. The assay was immunoSEQ multiplex PCR, and TCRdb's table has in-frame clones only and misses some. This sample has 75,000 to 95,000 clones, with roughly nine tenths found just once. Of note for this clone: Its target is not known.

The time point here: week 47, end of study. Every vaccine dose comprised 300 ug of mutant IDH1 20-mer peptide plus topical imiquimod. This clonotype was sampled from a woman aged 50 to 65 with glioma. The chain uses TRBV6-1 and TRBJ2-7, with D perhaps TRBD2 (5 bases). The input for sequencing was PBMCs, taken from a glioma patient whose treatment included an IDH1 peptide vaccine. This CDR3 reads CASSQRDYRYEQYF. In nucleotides, the CDR3 is TGTGCCAGCAGCCAACGGGATTATCGGTACGAGCAGTACTTC.